This T cell receptor beta chain was recovered during a study of shared clonotypes between healthy human individuals. Findings and limits, study-wide: Depth was large, yet rarefaction showed that sorted-subset sequencing was incomplete.

Germline-derived CDR1 and CDR2 are MDHEN and SYDVKM. The CDR3 runs to 14 residues. Trimming stripped 6 bases from V and 5 bases from J, with 16 bases between. On this clone: Its matching antigen is unknown.

Assay used: immunoSEQ multiplex PCR; TCRdb lists only in-frame clones, some missing. The table includes roughly 2 million clones, nearly 97% detected once. The sequenced sample consisted of naive CD4+ T cells sorted from blood. Documented subset: CD45RA+ positively selected. The chain has TRBV28 and TRBJ2-5; possible D gene TRBD2, 6 bases. This TCR came from a man aged 18 to 29 in good health. The CDR3 DNA sequence: TGTGCCAGCAGCCCCGCCCGGGGGAGGGAGACCCAGTACTTC. It specifies CASSPARGRETQYF.